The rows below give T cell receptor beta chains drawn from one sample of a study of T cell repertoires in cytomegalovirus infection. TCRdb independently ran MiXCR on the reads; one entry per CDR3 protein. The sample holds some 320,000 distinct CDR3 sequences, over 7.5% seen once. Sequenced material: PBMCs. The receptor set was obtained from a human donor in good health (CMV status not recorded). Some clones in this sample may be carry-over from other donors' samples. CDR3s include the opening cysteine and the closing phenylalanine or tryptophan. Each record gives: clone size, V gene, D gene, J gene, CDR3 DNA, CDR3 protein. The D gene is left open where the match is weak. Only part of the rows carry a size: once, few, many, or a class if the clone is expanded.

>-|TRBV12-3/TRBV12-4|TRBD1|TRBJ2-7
TGTGCCAGCAGTTTATATGGACAGGGGGCCTACGAGCAGTACTTC
CASSLYGQGAYEQYF
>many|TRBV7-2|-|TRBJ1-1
TGTGCCAGCAGCTTAACTGGGCTTTACACTGAAGCTTTCTTT
CASSLTGLYTEAFF
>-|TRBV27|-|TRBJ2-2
TGTGCCAGCAGTTTACGAGGGACGTCCTCGAGCACCGGGGAGCTGTTTTTT
CASSLRGTSSSTGELFF
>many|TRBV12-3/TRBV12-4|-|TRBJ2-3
TGTGCCAGCAGTTTAGATCGTAGGACAGCCGTGGGTGCAGATACGCAGTATTTT
CASSLDRRTAVGADTQYF
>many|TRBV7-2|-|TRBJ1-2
TGTGCCAGCGAGGGGGTTTACTATGGCTACACCTTC
CASEGVYYGYTF
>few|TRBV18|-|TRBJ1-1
TGTGCCAGCTCACCAACAGCTGTAGACACTGAAGCTTTCTTT
CASSPTAVDTEAFF
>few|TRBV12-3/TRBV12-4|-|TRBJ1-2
TGTGCCAGCAGTCTTGACGGGGACTATGGCTACACCTTC
CASSLDGDYGYTF
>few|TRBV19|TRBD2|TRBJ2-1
TGTGCCAGTAGTATCGGCGGGAGGATATCGCAGGAGCAGTTCTTC
CASSIGGRISQEQFF
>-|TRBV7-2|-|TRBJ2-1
TGTGCCAGCACCCCGACGATCCCCAAGAATGAGCAGTTCTTC
CASTPTIPKNEQFF
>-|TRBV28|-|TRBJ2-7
TGTGCCAGCAGTTTATTAGTGGGAGCGCTCTCCTACGAGCAGTACTTC
CASSLLVGALSYEQYF
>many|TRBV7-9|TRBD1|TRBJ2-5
TGTGCCAGCAGCTTAGCTCTCGGGACAGTAAAGGAGACCCAGTACTTC
CASSLALGTVKETQYF
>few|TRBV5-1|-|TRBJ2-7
TGCGCCAGCAGCGGGGGTATCCTCTCCTACGAGCAGTACTTC
CASSGGILSYEQYF
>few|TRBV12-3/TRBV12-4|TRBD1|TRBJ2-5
TGTGCCAGCAGTTTTGGGACAGGGGGCCGAAAGACCCAGTACTTC
CASSFGTGGRKTQYF
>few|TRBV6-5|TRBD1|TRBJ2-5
TGTGCCAGCAGTGGGACAGGGGGGGAGACCCAGTACTTC
CASSGTGGETQYF
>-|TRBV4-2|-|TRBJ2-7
TGTGCCAGCAGCCAGGAGCAGAGGGGATCCTACGAGCAGTACTTC
CASSQEQRGSYEQYF
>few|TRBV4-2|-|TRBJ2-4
TGTGCCAGCAGCCGAAAACAGGACAGTCCGTCTTTCTTC
CASSRKQDSPSFF
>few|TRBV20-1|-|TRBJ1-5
TGCAGTGCTAGGGCACAGCTTAGCAATCAGCCCCAGCATTTT
CSARAQLSNQPQHF
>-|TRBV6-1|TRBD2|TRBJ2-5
TGTGCCAGCAGTAGGAGCGGGGGGCGTGGGGAGACCCAGTACTTC
CASSRSGGRGETQYF
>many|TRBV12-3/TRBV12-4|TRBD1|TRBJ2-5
TGTGCCAGCGGGACAGGGGGCGATGAGACCCAGTACTTC
CASGTGGDETQYF
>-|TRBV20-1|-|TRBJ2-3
TGCAGTGCTACCTACTGGAGAGTTGGGAGCACAGATACGCAGTATTTT
CSATYWRVGSTDTQYF